This T cell receptor (beta chain) was sequenced in a study of shared T cell receptors in the human thymus. In this sample, this clone turned up once. Sequencing used immunoSEQ multiplex PCR; TCRdb keeps in-frame clones, though not all of them. The sample has some 640,000 clones; over 75% are singletons. The CDR3 runs 17 residues. The junction had 12 bases not matched to a gene; V was cut back by 0 bases and J by 5 bases. The germline CDR1 and CDR2 sequences are LGHNA and YNFKEQ. These data are also associated with another study on human thymus T cells. That work contributes: Resections from corrective heart surgery supplied the thymus tissue.

The sequencing input was thymocytes. The source of this sequence is a boy under two years old with a congenital heart defect. The chain has TRBV4-2 and TRBJ1-2; 7 nucleotides agree with TRBD1. The CDR3 here is CASSQDKDGDRGYGYTF. CDR3 nucleotides: TGTGCCAGCAGCCAAGATAAAGACGGGGACAGAGGATATGGCTACACCTTC.